One sample yielded the 18 T cell receptor beta chains listed below, sequenced in a study of CD8 T cells in ankylosing spondylitis. TCRdb processed the 5' RACE reads anew with MiXCR; each CDR3 protein has one entry. The sample lists hundreds of thousands of distinct CDR3 sequences; more than 9.5% were seen once. Study-level results: Ankylosing spondylitis blood seemed to carry a telltale TCR beta motif made of about 8 highly homologous variants.

What these receptors recognize is not known. What was sequenced was blood, either unsorted or a sorted T cell fraction (not recorded which). The origin of the receptors is a male donor with ankylosing spondylitis.

The chain joins TRBV20-1 to TRBJ2-1, with 10 bases aligning to TRBD1. The V gene end was trimmed by 6 bases and the J gene end by 6 bases; junction bases not matched to a gene: 5. Germline loops: CDR1 DFQATT, CDR2 SNEGSKA (reference sequence). The CDR3 runs to 13 residues. CDR3 residues: CSADRDRGNEQFF. In DNA, the CDR3 is TGCAGTGCCGACCGGGACAGGGGCAATGAGCAGTTCTTC.

Only a few counts were recorded for this clonotype. The chain combines TRBV20-1 with TRBJ2-1; 14 nucleotides match TRBD2. The CDR3 spans 19 residues. Losses at the gene ends were 6 bases for V and 0 bases for J; bases not matched to a gene: 13. Germline lookup yields CDR1 DFQATT and CDR2 SNEGSKA (reference sequence). This CDR3 is CSAPMGTSGRLSSYNEQFF. CDR3 sequence (DNA): TGCAGTGCCCCGATGGGGACTAGCGGGAGACTGAGCTCCTACAATGAGCAGTTCTTC.

The CDR3 nucleotides are TGTGCCAGCAAACTAGCGGGAGACCGGGAGCAGTTCTTC. Amino acids: CASKLAGDREQFF. The genes are TRBV6-1 and TRBJ2-1, with 11 nucleotides matching TRBD2. The V segment lost 7 bases and the J segment 10 bases; nucleotides outside the gene matches: 6. CDR1 and CDR2 from the germline V gene are MNHNS and SASEGT. The CDR3 runs to 13 residues.

This clonotype was picked up a small number of times. The rearrangement links TRBV29-1 to TRBJ1-5; TRBD1 is a possible D gene (5 bases). Trimming removed 4 bases at V and 7 bases at J, with 14 bases between. CDR1 is SQVTM, CDR2 ANQGSEA, per germline. This CDR3 contains 13 residues. The CDR3 DNA is TGCAGCGTTGGACAGAGTCTCTACCAGCCCCAGCATTTT. Translated: CSVGQSLYQPQHF.

The sample holds a few counts of this clonotype. The J gene is TRBJ1-2, the V gene TRBV14; D is undetermined. Trimming left V 1 base short and J 8 bases short, with 11 bases between. The CDR3 runs 13 residues. The germline V gene encodes CDR1 SGHDN and CDR2 FVKESK. The CDR3 loop is CASSQGSLVGYTF. In DNA, the CDR3 is TGTGCCAGCAGCCAAGGAAGTCTCGTCGGCTACACCTTC.

The rearrangement links TRBV20-1 to TRBJ1-1; a possible D gene is TRBD1 (6 bases). The V end lost 6 bases, the J end lost 5 bases, and 19 bases lay between the germline ends. CDR3 length equals 14 residues. CDR1 DFQATT and CDR2 SNEGSKA come from the germline V gene (reference sequence). CDR3 residues: CSANRDARGTEAFF. CDR3 in DNA: TGCAGTGCGAACCGGGACGCCAGGGGTACTGAAGCTTTCTTT.

This clonotype has a handful of counts. This chain links TRBV29-1 with TRBJ2-1; 12 bases match TRBD2. V lost 3 bases, J lost 9 bases, and 6 bases stayed unmatched. CDR1 is SQVTM and CDR2 is ANQGSEA in the germline V gene. There are 14 residues in the CDR3. The CDR3 DNA reads TGCAGCGTTGAGGCTAGCGGGAGGGCCAGTGAGCAGTTCTTC. It is translated as CSVEASGRASEQFF.

This clonotype occurred a few times. J is TRBJ1-5 and V is TRBV18; D uncertain. CDR3 length: 15 amino acids. In germline, CDR1 is KGHSH, CDR2 LQKENI. Trimming took 5 bases from V and 1 from J, leaving 12 bases between them. The CDR3 is CASSGDIRSNQPQHF. The CDR3 DNA follows: TGTGCCAGCTCAGGGGATATAAGAAGCAATCAGCCCCAGCATTTT.

This clonotype came up once. The chain has TRBV9 and TRBJ2-5, with D unresolved. The V gene lost 4 bases and the J gene lost 4 bases, with 11 bases spanning the gap. Germline V CDR1 and CDR2: SGDLS, YYNGEE. The CDR3 is 13 amino acids. CDR3 nucleotide sequence: TGTGCCAGCAGCACTCGACGCGGAGAGACCCAGTACTTC. Translated: CASSTRRGETQYF.

The chain joins TRBV2 to TRBJ2-3; 7 bases align to TRBD1. In germline, CDR1 is SNHLY, CDR2 FYNNEI. The ends lost 1 base at V and 8 bases at J; junction bases unmatched: 6. The CDR3 sequence is 14 residues long. CDR3 coding DNA: TGTGCCAGCAGTGAAGTTACAGGGGTTAGTACGCAGTATTTT. It is translated as CASSEVTGVSTQYF.

This sequence joins TRBV24-1 and TRBJ2-1; 10 bases fit TRBD2. V lost 3 bases, J lost 8 bases, and 9 bases stayed unmatched. The length of the CDR3 is 16 residues. The V gene's germline CDR1 is KGHDR and CDR2 SFDVKD. In DNA, the CDR3 is TGTGCCACCAGTGATCCTGGGAGCGGGAGGGCCCATGAGCAGTTCTTC. Translation: CATSDPGSGRAHEQFF.

The chain is built from TRBV7-9 and TRBJ2-7; 16 bases are a match to TRBD2. This CDR3 contains 17 residues. With 3 bases clipped from V and 7 bases from J, the junction kept 9 bases outside the gene matches. CDR1 SEHNR and CDR2 FQNEAQ come from the germline V gene (reference sequence). The CDR3 DNA reads as TGTGCCAGCAGCTTCCCGGGGACTAGCGGGAGGGCCGGGGAGCAGTACTTC. Protein sequence: CASSFPGTSGRAGEQYF. Variable domain in full (rest from reference TRBV7-9 and TRBJ2-7): DTGVSQNPRHKITKRGQNVTFRCDPISEHNRLYWYRQTLGQGPEFLTYFQNEAQLEKSRLLSDRFSAERPKGSFSTLEIQRTEQGDSAMYLCASSFPGTSGRAGEQYFGPGTRLTVT.

This clonotype was detected a few times. The chain links TRBV6-2 or TRBV6-3 to TRBJ2-7, with a weak D call TRBD2 (6 bases). CDR1 and CDR2 from the germline V gene are MNHEY and SVGEGT. V lost 4 bases to trimming and J lost 0 bases, with 7 bases between them. The CDR3 loop spans 13 amino acids. The CDR3 region has the DNA TGTGCCAGCAGTTTGACTAGCTCCTACGAGCAGTACGTC. This translates into CASSLTSSYEQYV.

V is TRBV2 and J is TRBJ2-3, with 7 bases lining up with TRBD2. J gave up 1 base and V 8 bases, and 6 bases lay outside the gene matches. The CDR3 length is 14 residues. Germline values: CDR1 SNHLY, CDR2 FYNNEI. The CDR3 bases are TGTGCCAGCGGGGCTAGCGGACGCACAGATACGCAGTATTTT. It encodes CASGASGRTDTQYF. The entire variable domain, with the rest obtained from reference TRBV2 and TRBJ2-3, is as follows: EPEVTQTPSHQVTQMGQEVILRCVPISNHLYFYWYRQILGQKVEFLVSFYNNEISEKSEIFDDQFSVERPDGSNFTLKIRSTKLEDSAMYFCASGASGRTDTQYFGPGTRLTVL.

A few counts support this clonotype. The chain is built from TRBV12-3 or TRBV12-4 and TRBJ2-2; D is uncertain. The CDR3 totals 11 residues. V was trimmed by 3 bases and J by 10 bases, leaving 6 bases between them. The CDR3 region is CASSFTLELFF. As DNA, the CDR3 is TGTGCCAGCAGTTTCACTTTGGAGCTGTTTTTT.

In this sample, this clonotype turned up a few times. The chain has TRBV9 and TRBJ2-3; no firm D call. This CDR3 has 16 amino acids. V dropped 2 bases and J dropped 2 bases, with 15 bases sitting between them. From germline, CDR1 is SGDLS and CDR2 YYNGEE. CDR3: CASSVGISLYTDTQYF. Written as DNA, the CDR3 is TGTGCCAGCAGCGTGGGTATTTCCCTTTACACAGATACGCAGTATTTT.

Only a few counts were recorded for this clonotype. The chain carries TRBV27 and TRBJ1-6, with 7 bases aligning to TRBD1. Germline trimming cut 5 bases from V and 9 bases from J; bases unmatched to any gene: 7. The CDR3 is 14 residues long. In germline, CDR1 is MNHEY, CDR2 SMNVEV (reference sequence). The CDR3 nucleotides are TGTGCCAGCAGTGCAACAGGGGTAGGTTCACCCCTCCACTTT. Its protein product is CASSATGVGSPLHF.

In this sample, this clonotype turned up many times. The chain employs TRBV5-1 and TRBJ2-5; D remains ambiguous. CDR1 is SGHRS, CDR2 YFSETQ, per germline. V was cut by 4 bases and J by 3 bases, with 10 bases left in between. The CDR3 is made up of 13 amino acids. In DNA, the CDR3 is TGCGCCAGCAGCAGCGCAGCCGAAGAGACCCAGTACTTC. Translated: CASSSAAEETQYF.